This TCR beta chain derives from a study of blood T cells in healthy people across ages. It was with a sample-barcoded 5' primer and a J-beta primer mix that a second PCR of about 6 to 12 cycles was run. TCRdb fed the 5' RACE reads into MiXCR, producing one record per CDR3 protein. The table records 1.5 million to 2 million distinct CDR3 sequences, 49% of them present only once. Sequenced sample: blood. This TCR derives from a woman in her thirties or forties in good health.

Here the CDR3 DNA reads TGTGCCAGCAGTTACGGGCGGGGGGAGTACCAAGAGACCCAGTACTTC. Translation gives CASSYGRGEYQETQYF. This chain connects TRBV6-6 to TRBJ2-5; the match to TRBD2 covers 8 bases. CDR1 and CDR2 from the germline V gene are MNHNY and SVGAGI (reference sequence). Trimming cost V 2 bases and J 0 bases; bases outside gene matches: 5. CDR3 length equals 16 residues.